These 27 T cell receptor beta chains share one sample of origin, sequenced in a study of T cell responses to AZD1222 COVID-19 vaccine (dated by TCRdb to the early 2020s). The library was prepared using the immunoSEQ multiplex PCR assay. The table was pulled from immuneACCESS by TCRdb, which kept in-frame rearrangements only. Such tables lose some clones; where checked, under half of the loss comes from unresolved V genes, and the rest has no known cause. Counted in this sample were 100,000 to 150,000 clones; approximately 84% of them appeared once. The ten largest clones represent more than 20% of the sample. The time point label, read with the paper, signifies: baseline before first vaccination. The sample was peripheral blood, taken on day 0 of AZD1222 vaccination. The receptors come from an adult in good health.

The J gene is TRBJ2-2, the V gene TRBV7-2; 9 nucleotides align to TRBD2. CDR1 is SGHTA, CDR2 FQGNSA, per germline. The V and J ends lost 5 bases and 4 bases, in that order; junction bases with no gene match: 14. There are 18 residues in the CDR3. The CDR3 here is CASSMGMRGGAGTGELFF. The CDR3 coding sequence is TGTGCCAGCAGCATGGGGATGCGCGGGGGGGCTGGCACCGGGGAGCTGTTTTTT.

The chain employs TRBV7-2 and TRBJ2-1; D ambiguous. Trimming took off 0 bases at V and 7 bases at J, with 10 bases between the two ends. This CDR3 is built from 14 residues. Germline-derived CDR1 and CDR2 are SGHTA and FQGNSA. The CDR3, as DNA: TGTGCCAGCAGCTTAGCGCGGACGCGAAATGAGCAGTTCTTC. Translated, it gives CASSLARTRNEQFF.

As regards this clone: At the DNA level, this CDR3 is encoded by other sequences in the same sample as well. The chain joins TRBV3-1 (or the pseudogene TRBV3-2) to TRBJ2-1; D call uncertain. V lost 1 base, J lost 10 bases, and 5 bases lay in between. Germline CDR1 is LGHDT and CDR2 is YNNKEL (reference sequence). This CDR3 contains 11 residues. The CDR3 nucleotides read TGTGCCAGCAGCCAAGGGGGAGAGCAGTTCTTC. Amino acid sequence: CASSQGGEQFF.

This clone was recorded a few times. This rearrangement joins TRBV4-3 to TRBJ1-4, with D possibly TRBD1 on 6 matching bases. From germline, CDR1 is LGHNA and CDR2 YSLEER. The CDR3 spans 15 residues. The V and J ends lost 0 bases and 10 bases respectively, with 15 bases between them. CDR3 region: CASSQEPGAAGKLFF. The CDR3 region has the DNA TGCGCCAGCAGCCAAGAGCCGGGGGCGGCGGGAAAACTGTTTTTT.

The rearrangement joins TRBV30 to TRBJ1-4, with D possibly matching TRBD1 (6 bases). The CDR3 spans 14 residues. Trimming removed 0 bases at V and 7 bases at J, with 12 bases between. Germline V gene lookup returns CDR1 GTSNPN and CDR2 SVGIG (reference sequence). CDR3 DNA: TGTGCCTGGAGTGTAGGGGGGTCGGCTGAAAAACTGTTTTTT. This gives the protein CAWSVGGSAEKLFF.

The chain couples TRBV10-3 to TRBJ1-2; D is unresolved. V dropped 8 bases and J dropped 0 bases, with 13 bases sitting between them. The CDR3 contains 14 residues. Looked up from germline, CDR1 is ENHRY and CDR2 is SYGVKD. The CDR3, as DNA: TGTGCCATCGCGGGAGCGGCCTCTAACTATGGCTACACCTTC. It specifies CAIAGAASNYGYTF.

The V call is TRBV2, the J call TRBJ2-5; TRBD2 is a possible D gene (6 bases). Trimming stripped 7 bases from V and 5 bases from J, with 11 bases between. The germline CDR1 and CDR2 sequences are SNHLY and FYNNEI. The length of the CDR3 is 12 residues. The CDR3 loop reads CASTSGHETQYF. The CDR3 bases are TGTGCCAGCACAAGCGGGCATGAGACCCAGTACTTC. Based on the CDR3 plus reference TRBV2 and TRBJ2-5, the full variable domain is EPEVTQTPSHQVTQMGQEVILRCVPISNHLYFYWYRQILGQKVEFLVSFYNNEISEKSEIFDDQFSVERPDGSNFTLKIRSTKLEDSAMYFCASTSGHETQYFGPGTRLLVL.

Here the CDR3 reads CASSAGTDEKLFF. The CDR3 nucleotides read TGTGCCAGCTCAGCCGGGACAGATGAAAAACTGTTTTTT. The rearrangement joins TRBV18 to TRBJ1-4, with 7 bases that match TRBD1. Trimming removed 5 bases from V and 6 bases from J; junction bases left unmatched: 3. CDR3 length equals 13 residues. Per the germline V gene, CDR1 is KGHSH and CDR2 is LQKENI.

The DNA of the CDR3 is TGTGCCAGCTTAGCTTGGGGACGGACCTACGAGCAGTACTTC. Its translation is CASLAWGRTYEQYF. The V gene is TRBV6-5, the J gene TRBJ2-7; D possibly uses TRBD1 or TRBD2 (5 bases each). V lost 8 bases to trimming and J lost 2 bases, with 16 bases between them. The CDR3 extends over 14 amino acids. The germline V gene encodes CDR1 MNHEY and CDR2 SVGAGI.

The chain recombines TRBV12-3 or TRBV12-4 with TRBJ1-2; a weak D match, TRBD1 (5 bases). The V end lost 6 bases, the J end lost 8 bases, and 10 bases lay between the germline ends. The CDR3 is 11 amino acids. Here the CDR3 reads CASRAKGGYTF. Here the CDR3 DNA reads TGTGCCAGCAGGGCCAAGGGGGGCTACACCTTC.

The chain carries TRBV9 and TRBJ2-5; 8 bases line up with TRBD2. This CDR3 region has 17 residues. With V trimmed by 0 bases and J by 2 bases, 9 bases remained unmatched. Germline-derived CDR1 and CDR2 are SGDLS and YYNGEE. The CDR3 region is CASSVAFRGGEQETQYF. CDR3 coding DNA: TGTGCCAGCAGCGTAGCTTTCCGGGGGGGTGAGCAAGAGACCCAGTACTTC.

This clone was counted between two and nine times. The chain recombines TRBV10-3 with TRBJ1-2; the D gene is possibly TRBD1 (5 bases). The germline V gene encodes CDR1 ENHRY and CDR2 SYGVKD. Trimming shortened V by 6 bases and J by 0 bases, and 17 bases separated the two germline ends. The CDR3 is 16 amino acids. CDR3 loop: CAISLTGGVTNYGYTF. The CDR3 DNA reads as TGTGCCATCAGCCTAACAGGCGGGGTGACTAACTATGGCTACACCTTC.

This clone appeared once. The CDR3 DNA reads as TGTGCCAGCAGCTTGGAAGTCGGACAGGTCAAAAGGGAGACCCAGTACTTC. Its protein product is CASSLEVGQVKRETQYF. The chain recombines TRBV5-8 with TRBJ2-5, with 7 bases aligning to TRBD1. In germline, CDR1 is SGHTS, CDR2 YDEGEE. With V trimmed by 0 bases and J by 5 bases, 13 bases remained unmatched. The CDR3 sequence is 17 residues long. Together with reference TRBV5-8 and TRBJ2-5, the CDR3 gives the full variable domain: EAGVTQSPTHLIKTRGQQATLRCSPISGHTSVYWYQQALGLGLQFLLWYDEGEERNRGNFPPRFSGRQFPNYSSELNVNALELEDSALYLCASSLEVGQVKRETQYFGPGTRLLVL.

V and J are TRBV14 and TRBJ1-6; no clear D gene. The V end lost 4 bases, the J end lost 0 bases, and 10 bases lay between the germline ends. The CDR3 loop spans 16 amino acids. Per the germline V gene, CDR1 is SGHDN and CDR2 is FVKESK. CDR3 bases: TGTGCCAGCAGCCCCGGTCCCAGCTCCTATAATTCACCCCTCCACTTT. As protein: CASSPGPSSYNSPLHF.

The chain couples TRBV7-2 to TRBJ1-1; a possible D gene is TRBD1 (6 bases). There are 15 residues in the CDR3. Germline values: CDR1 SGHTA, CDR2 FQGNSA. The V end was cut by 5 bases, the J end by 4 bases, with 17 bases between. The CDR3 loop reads CASSLLAGVGTEAFF. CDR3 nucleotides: TGTGCCAGCAGCCTCCTCGCAGGGGTGGGCACTGAAGCTTTCTTT.

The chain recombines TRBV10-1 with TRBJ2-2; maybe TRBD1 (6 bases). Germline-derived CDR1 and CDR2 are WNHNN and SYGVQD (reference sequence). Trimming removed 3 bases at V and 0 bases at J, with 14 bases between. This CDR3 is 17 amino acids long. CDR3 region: CASSDGTPDPNTGELFF. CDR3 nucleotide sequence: TGCGCCAGCAGTGATGGGACACCAGACCCGAACACCGGGGAGCTGTTTTTT.

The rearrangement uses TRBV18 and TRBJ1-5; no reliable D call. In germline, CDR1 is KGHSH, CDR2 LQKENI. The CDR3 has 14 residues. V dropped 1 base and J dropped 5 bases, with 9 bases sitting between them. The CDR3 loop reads CASSPRPDDQPQHF. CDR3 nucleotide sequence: TGTGCCAGCTCACCACGTCCGGATGATCAGCCCCAGCATTTT.

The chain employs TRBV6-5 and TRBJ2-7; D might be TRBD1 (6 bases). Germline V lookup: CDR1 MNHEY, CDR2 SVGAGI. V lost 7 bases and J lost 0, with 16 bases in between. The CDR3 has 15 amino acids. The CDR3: CASNRQARDSYEQYF. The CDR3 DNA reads TGTGCCAGCAACCGACAGGCCAGAGACTCCTACGAGCAGTACTTC.

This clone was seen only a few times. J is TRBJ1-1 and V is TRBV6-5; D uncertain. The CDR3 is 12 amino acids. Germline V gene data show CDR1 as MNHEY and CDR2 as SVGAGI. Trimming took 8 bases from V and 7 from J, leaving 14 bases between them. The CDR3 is CASFRASNEAFF. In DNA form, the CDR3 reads TGTGCCAGCTTTCGGGCATCGAATGAAGCTTTCTTT.

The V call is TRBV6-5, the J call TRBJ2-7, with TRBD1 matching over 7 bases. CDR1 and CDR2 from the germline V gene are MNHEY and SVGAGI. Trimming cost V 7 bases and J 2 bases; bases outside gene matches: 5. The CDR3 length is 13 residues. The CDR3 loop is CASTQGLPYEQYF. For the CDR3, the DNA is TGTGCCAGCACACAGGGGTTACCCTACGAGCAGTACTTC.

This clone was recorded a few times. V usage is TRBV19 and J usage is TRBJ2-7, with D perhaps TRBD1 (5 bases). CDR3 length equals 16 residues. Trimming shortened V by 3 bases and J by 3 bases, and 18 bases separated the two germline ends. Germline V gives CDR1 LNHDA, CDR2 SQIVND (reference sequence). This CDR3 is CASSISRGGLLYEQYF. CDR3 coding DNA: TGTGCCAGTAGTATCTCTAGGGGTGGTCTCCTCTACGAGCAGTACTTC.

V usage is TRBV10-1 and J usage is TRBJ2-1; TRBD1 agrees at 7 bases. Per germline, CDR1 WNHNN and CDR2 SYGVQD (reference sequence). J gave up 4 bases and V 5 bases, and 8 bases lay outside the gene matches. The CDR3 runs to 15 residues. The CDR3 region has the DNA TGCGCCAGCAGTTACAATCTGGGACAGTACAATGAGCAGTTCTTC. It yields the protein CASSYNLGQYNEQFF.

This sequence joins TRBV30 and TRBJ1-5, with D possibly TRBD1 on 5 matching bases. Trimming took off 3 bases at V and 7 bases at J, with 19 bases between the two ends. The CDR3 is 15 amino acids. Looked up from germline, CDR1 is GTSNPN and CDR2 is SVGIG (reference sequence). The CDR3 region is CAWRNRGPLNQPQHF. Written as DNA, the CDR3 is TGTGCCTGGAGGAATAGGGGTCCCTTAAACCAGCCCCAGCATTTT.

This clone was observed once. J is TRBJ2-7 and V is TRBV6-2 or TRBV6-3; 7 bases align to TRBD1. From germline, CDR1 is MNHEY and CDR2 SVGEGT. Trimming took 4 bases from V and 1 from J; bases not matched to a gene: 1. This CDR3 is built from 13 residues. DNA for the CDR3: TGTGCCAGCAGTTGGGACAGTTCCTACGAGCAGTACTTC. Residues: CASSWDSSYEQYF.

The CDR3 DNA is TGTGCCAGCAGTGACCGGGACAGGAGTTTCCAAAACATTCAGTACTTC. Encoded protein: CASSDRDRSFQNIQYF. This chain uses TRBV6-2 or TRBV6-3 with TRBJ2-4, with 8 bases matching TRBD1. Germline CDR1 is MNHEY and CDR2 is SVGEGT. The CDR3 loop spans 16 amino acids. V trimming: 5 bases; J trimming: 5 bases; junction bases outside the gene matches: 11.

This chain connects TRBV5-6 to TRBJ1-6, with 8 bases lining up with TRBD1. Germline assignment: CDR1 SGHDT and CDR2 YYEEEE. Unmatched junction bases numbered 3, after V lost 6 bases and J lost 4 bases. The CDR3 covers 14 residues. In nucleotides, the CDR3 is TGTGCCAGCACCTACAGGGGGTATAATTCACCCCTCCACTTT. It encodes CASTYRGYNSPLHF.

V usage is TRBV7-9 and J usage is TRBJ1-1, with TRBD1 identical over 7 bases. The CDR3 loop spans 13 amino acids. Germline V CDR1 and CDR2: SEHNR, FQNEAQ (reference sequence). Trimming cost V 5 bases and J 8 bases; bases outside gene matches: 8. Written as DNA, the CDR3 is TGTGCCAGCAGCCTAAAGCGGGACAGCGAAGCTTTCTTT. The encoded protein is CASSLKRDSEAFF.